This T cell receptor beta chain was identified in a study of cytomegalovirus exposure and HLA in healthy donors. Study-level findings and limits: Within a later analysis, the majority of CMV-associated TCR beta chains appeared HLA-restricted. The classifier was said to identify cytomegalovirus status with high specificity and sensitivity. Later analysis suggested links between common viral pathogens and several top significant clusters.

Comments on this clone: The antigen is not known.

The length of the CDR3 is 14 residues. Germline loops: CDR1 SGHTA, CDR2 FQGTGA. The V end lost 5 bases, the J end lost 7 bases, and 12 bases lay between the germline ends. Vbeta (60) and Jbeta (13) primers were used in the PCR. The table came from immunoSEQ multiplex PCR; TCRdb's copy has only in-frame clones and leaves some out. The sample has about 160,000 clones; around three quarters are singletons. As for the donors, each was a healthy bone marrow donor. Sequences were obtained from PBMCs. The clonotype comes from a middle-aged man in good health and CMV-seropositive. The chain recombines TRBV7-3 with TRBJ1-6; no definite D call. The CDR3 bases are TGTGCCAGCAGCCCCCGGGGTTCCAATTCACCCCTCCACTTT. It encodes CASSPRGSNSPLHF.